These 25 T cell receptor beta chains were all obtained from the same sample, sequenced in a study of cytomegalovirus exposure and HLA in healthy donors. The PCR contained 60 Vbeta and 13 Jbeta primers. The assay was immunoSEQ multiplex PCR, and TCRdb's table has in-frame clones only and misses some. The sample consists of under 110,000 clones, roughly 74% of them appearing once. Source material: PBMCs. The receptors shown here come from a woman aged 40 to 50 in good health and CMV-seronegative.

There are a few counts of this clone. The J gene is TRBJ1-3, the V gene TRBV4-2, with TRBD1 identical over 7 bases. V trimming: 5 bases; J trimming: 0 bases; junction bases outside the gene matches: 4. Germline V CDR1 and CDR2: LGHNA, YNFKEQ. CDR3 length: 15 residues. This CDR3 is CASSGRQGSGNTIYF. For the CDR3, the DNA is TGTGCCAGCAGCGGACGACAGGGCTCTGGAAACACCATATATTTT.

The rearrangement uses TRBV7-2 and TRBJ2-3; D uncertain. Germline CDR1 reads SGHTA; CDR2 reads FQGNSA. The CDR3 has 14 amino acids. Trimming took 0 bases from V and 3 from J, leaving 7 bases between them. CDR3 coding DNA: TGTGCCAGCAGCTTAGCGGTCGGGACAGATACGCAGTATTTT. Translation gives CASSLAVGTDTQYF.

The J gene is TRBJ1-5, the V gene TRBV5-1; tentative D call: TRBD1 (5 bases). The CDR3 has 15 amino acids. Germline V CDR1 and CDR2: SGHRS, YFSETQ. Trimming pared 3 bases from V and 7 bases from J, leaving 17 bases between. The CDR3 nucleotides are TGCGCCAGCAGCTCTTGGGGCGGGGAGGAGCAGCCCCAGCATTTT. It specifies CASSSWGGEEQPQHF.

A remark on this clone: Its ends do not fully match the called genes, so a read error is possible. In nucleotides, the CDR3 is TGTGCCAGCAGCCCCGGACAGGCTGCCTATGGCTATACCTTC. This codes for CASSPGQAAYGYTF. This sequence joins TRBV7-2 and TRBJ1-2, with 7 positions matching TRBD1. CDR1 is SGHTA, CDR2 FQGNSA, per germline. This CDR3 has 14 amino acids. Looking up the rest from reference TRBV7-2 and TRBJ1-2 gives the full variable domain: GAGVSQSPSNKVTEKGKDVELRCDPISGHTALYWYRQSLGQGLEFLIYFQGNSAPDKSGLPSDRFSAERTGGSVSTLTIQRTQQEDSAVYLCASSPGQAAYGYTFGSGTRLTVV.

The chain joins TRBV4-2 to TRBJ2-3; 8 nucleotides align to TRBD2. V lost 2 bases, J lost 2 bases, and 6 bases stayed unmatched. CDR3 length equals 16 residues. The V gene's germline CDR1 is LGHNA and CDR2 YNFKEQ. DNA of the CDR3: TGTGCCAGCAGCCAACGATTAGCGGGACCCACAGATACGCAGTATTTT. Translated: CASSQRLAGPTDTQYF.

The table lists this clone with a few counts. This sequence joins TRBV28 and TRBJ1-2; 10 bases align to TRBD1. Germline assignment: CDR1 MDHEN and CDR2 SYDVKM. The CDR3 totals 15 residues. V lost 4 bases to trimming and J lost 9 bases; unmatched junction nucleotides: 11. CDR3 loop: CASSSSGQGMRSYTF. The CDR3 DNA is TGTGCCAGCAGTTCATCGGGACAGGGGATGAGAAGCTACACCTTC.

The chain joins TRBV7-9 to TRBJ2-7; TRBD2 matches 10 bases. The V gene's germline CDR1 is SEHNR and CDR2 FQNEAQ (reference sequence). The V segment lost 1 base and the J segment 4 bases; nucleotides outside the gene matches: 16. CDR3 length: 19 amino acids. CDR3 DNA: TGTGCCAGCAGCTTAGATGACAAGGTAAAAGGACTAGCGGCGTACGAGCAGTACTTC. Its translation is CASSLDDKVKGLAAYEQYF.

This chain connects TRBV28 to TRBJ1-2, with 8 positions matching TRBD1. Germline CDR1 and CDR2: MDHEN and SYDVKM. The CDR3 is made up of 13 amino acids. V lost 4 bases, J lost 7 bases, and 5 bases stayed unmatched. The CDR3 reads CASSSGTGPGYTF. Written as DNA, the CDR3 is TGTGCCAGCAGTTCCGGGACAGGCCCTGGCTACACCTTC.

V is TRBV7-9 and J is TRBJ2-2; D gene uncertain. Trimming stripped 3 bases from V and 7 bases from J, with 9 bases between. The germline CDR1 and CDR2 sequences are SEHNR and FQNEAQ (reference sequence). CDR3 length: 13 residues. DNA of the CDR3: TGTGCCAGCAGCTTCACTACGGGCGGGGAGCTGTTTTTT. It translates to CASSFTTGGELFF.

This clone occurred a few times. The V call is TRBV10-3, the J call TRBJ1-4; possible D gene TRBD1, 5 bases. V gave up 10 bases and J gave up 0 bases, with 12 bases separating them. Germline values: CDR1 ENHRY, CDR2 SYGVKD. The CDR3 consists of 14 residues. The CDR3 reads CATARGATNEKLFF. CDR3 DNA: TGTGCCACCGCTCGGGGGGCAACTAATGAAAAACTGTTTTTT.

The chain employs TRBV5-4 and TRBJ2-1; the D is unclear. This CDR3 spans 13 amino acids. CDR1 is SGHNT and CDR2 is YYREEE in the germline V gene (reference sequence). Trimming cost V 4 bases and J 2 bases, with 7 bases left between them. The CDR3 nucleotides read TGTGCCAGCAGCCCAGAACCCTACAATGAGCAGTTCTTC. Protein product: CASSPEPYNEQFF.

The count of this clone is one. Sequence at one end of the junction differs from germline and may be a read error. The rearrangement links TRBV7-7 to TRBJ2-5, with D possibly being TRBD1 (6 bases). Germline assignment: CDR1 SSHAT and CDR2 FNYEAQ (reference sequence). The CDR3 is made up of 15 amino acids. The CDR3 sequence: CASSLGGHLQETQYF. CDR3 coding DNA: TGTGCTAGCAGCTTAGGGGGACACCTCCAAGAGACCCAGTACTTC.

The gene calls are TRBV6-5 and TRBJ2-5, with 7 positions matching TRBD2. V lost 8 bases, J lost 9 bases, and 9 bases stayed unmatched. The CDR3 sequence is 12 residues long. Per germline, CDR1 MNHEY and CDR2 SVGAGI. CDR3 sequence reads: CASGYPGGAQYF. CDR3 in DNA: TGTGCCAGCGGGTACCCTGGGGGGGCCCAGTACTTC.

Here the CDR3 DNA reads TGTGCCAGCAGCGTAGCACGGGGTAACTATGGCTACACCTTC. Amino acid sequence: CASSVARGNYGYTF. The chain is built from TRBV9 and TRBJ1-2; D is uncertain. V was trimmed by 0 bases and J by 1 base, leaving 7 bases between them. Germline CDR1 is SGDLS and CDR2 is YYNGEE. This CDR3 contains 14 residues.

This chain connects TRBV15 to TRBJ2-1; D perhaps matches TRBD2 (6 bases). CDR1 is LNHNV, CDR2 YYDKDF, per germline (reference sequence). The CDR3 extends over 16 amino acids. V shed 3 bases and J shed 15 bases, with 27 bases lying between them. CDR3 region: CATSSNRVGTDFIRFF. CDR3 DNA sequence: TGTGCCACCAGCAGCAACAGAGTAGGGACTGATTTCATTCGGTTCTTC.

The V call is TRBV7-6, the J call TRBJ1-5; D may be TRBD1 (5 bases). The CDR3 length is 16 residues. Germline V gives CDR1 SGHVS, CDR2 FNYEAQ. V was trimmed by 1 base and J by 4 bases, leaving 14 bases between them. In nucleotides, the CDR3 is TGTGCCAGCAGCTTAGAAACTTGGGGGGGGAATCAGCCCCAGCATTTT. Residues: CASSLETWGGNQPQHF.

This CDR3 is CASSGEGTATNEQFF. In nucleotides, the CDR3 is TGTGCCAGCAGCGGGGAAGGGACAGCCACAAATGAGCAGTTCTTC. V gene TRBV13 combines with J gene TRBJ2-1, with TRBD1 matching 7 bases. CDR1 and CDR2 from the germline V gene are PRHDT and FYEKMQ (reference sequence). CDR3 size: 15 residues. Trimming cost V 5 bases and J 7 bases; bases outside gene matches: 11.

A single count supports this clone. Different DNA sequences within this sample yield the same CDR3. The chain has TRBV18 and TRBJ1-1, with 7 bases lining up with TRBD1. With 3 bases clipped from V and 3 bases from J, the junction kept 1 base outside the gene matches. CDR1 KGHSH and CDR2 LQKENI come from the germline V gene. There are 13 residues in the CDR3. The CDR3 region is CASSPRGDTEAFF. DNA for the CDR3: TGTGCCAGCTCACCCAGGGGGGACACTGAAGCTTTCTTT.

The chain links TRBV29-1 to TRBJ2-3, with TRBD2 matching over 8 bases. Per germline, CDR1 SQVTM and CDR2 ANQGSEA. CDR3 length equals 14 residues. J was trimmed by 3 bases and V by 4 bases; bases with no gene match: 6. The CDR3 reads CSVVSSGMTDTQYF. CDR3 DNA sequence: TGCAGCGTTGTGAGTAGCGGGATGACAGATACGCAGTATTTT.

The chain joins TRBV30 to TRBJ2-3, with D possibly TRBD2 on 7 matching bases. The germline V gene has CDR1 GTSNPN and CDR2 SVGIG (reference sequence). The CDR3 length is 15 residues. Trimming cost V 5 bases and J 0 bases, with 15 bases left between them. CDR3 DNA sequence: TGTGCCTGGTCCAGGGGAGGGGGTAGCACAGATACGCAGTATTTT. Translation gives CAWSRGGGSTDTQYF.

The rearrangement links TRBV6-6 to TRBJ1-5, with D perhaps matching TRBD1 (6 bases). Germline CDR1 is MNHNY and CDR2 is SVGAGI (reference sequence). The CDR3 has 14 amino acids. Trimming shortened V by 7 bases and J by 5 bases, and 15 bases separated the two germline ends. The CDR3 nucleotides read TGTGCCAGCACGTCGCAGACAGGCTATCAGCCCCAGCATTTT. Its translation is CASTSQTGYQPQHF.

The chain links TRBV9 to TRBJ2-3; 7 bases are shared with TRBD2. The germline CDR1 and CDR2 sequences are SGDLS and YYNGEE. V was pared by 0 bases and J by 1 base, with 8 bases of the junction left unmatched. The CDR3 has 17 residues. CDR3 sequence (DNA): TGTGCCAGCAGCGTAGGTTTTGCTCGGGGGGGCACAGATACGCAGTATTTT. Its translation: CASSVGFARGGTDTQYF.

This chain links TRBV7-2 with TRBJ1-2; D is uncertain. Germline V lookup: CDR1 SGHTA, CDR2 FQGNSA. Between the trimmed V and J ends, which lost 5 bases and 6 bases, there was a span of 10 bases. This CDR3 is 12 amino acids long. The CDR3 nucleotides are TGTGCCAGCAGCCCCCCCAATGATGGCTACACCTTC. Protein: CASSPPNDGYTF.

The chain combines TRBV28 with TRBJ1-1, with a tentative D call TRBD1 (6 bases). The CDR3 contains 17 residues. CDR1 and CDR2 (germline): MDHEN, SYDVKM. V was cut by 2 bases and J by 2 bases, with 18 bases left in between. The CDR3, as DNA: TGTGCCAGCAGTTTACACCCCAATACAGGGTTTAACACTGAAGCTTTCTTT. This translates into CASSLHPNTGFNTEAFF. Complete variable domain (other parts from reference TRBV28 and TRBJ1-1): DVKVTQSSRYLVKRTGEKVFLECVQDMDHENMFWYRQDPGLGLRLIYFSYDVKMKEKGDIPEGYSVSREKKERFSLILESASTNQTSMYLCASSLHPNTGFNTEAFFGQGTRLTVV.

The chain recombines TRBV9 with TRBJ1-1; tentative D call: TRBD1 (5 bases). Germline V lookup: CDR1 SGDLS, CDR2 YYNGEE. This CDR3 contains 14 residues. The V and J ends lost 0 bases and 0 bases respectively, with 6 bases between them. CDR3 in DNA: TGTGCCAGCAGCGTAGAGGGGTTGAACACTGAAGCTTTCTTT. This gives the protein CASSVEGLNTEAFF.